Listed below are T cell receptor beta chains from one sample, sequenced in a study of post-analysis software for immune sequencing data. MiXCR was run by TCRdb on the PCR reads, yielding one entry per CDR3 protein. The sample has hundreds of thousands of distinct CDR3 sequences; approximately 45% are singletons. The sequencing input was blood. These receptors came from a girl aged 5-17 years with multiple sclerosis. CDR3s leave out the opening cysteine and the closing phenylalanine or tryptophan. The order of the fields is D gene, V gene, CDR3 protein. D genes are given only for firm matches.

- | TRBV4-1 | ASSQDRSYSYEQY
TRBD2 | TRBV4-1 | ASRPSGSTYNEQF
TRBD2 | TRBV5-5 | ATPAGPHNEQF
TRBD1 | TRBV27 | ASWYSGQEDGYT
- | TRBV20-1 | SAPDSGTDTQY
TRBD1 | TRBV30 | AWSPGQGRNYGYT
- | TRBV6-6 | ASSYSQRTSTDTQY
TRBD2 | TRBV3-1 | ASSQAGLVYEQY
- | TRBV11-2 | ASSGPLSYT
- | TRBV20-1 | SARSWTLQTDTQY
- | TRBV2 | ASSGTANSYNEQF
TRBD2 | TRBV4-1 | ASSRTSGTTYEQY
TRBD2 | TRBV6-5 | ASSYSTGGPYEQF
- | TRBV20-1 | SARAYEQY
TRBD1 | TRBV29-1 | SPTTGDYNEQF
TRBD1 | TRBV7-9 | ASTLRSGGYDYT
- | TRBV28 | ASRPKNYASRTY
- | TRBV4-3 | ASSIQDGYEQY
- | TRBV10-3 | AIPMESSGANVLT
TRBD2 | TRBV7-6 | ASSPGTSGRFVYEQY
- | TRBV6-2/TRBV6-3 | ASSFDSYRDSRTSDTQY
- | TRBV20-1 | SASLQTGYT
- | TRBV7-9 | ALTEQF
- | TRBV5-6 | ASSFRTSMAEQF
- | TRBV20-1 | SARVRDHEQY
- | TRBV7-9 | ASSLVVSLGSEGRHEQF
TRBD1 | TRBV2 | ARRGTGGYNEQF
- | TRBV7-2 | ASSSGRTLVNTEAF
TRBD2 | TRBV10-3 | AISLTSGRYTDMQY
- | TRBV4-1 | ASSQRQEGAYEQY
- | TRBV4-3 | ASSQSWAGLLGYT
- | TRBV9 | ASSGGAGANYGYT
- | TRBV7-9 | ASSLVLFTSSGNTIY
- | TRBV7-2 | ASSLYPGTDYGYT
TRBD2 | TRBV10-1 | ASSRTSGDGGELF
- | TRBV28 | ASSLVAEGSNQPQH
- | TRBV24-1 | ATSDPQGKLYNEQF
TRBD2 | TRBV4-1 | ASSQIIAGGADTQY
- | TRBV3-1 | ASSQGSGATEAF
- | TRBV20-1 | SARNGYSYEQY
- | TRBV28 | ASSSGWGAKNIQY
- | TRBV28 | ASSTRRDSYEQY